These 12 T cell receptor beta chains were all obtained from the same sample, sequenced in a study of T cell clonotyping in hematopoietic cell transplantation listed by TCRdb under 2021. Taken with the paper, the label for time point translates to: recipient sample about 28 days before transplant, after cytoreduction. The library was made by the immunoSEQ multiplex PCR assay. TCRdb mirrors the immuneACCESS table, restricted to in-frame sequences. Some clones are absent from its copies; in checked studies, under half trace to an unresolved V gene, and the reason for the others is unknown. The sample contains approximately 7,400 clones, 88% of them found a single time. The ten largest make up roughly 7% of the sample. This specimen was peripheral blood mononuclear cells, taken before stem cell transplant. The receptors shown here come from a man in his 60s with acute myeloid leukemia. Some clones in this sample may be carry-over from other donors' samples.

As DNA, the CDR3 is TGTGCCAGCAGCCCCGCGTGGGATTACAATGAGCAGTTCTTC. It codes for CASSPAWDYNEQFF. The chain recombines TRBV5-5 with TRBJ2-1; D ambiguous. Germline V gives CDR1 SGHKS, CDR2 YYEKEE (reference sequence). CDR3 length: 14 residues. V was cut by 4 bases and J by 4 bases, with 12 bases left in between.

The gene calls are TRBV7-2 and TRBJ2-1, with D perhaps matching TRBD2 (6 bases). V gave up 0 bases and J gave up 4 bases, with 7 bases separating them. The CDR3 loop spans 14 amino acids. Germline CDR1 and CDR2: SGHTA and FQGNSA. The CDR3 DNA sequence: TGTGCCAGCAGCTTAGCCGGGACTTACAATGAGCAGTTCTTC. Amino acid sequence: CASSLAGTYNEQFF.

The chain is built from TRBV28 and TRBJ2-5; D uncertain. CDR1 and CDR2 (germline): MDHEN, SYDVKM. The CDR3 length is 10 residues. The V and J ends lost 6 bases and 8 bases respectively, with 7 bases between them. The CDR3 DNA reads TGTGCCAGCAGCGGGTTAACCCAGTACTTC. It specifies CASSGLTQYF.

V is TRBV5-1 and J is TRBJ2-5; no reliable D call. Germline values: CDR1 SGHRS, CDR2 YFSETQ. V lost 3 bases and J lost 1, with 10 bases in between. The CDR3 has 14 residues. For the CDR3, the DNA is TGCGCCAGCAGCTCCCAGGTCCCCCAAGAGACCCAGTACTTC. Its translation: CASSSQVPQETQYF.

V gene TRBV28 combines with J gene TRBJ1-2, with 8 bases aligning to TRBD1. The V segment lost 6 bases and the J segment 7 bases; nucleotides outside the gene matches: 7. Germline lookup yields CDR1 MDHEN and CDR2 SYDVKM. This CDR3 has 13 residues. The CDR3 loop is CASRDPGGGGYTF. CDR3 in DNA: TGTGCCAGCAGAGATCCAGGGGGCGGTGGCTACACCTTC.

V gene TRBV4-1 combines with J gene TRBJ1-1, with D possibly TRBD1 on 5 matching bases. Germline V gene data show CDR1 as MGHRA and CDR2 as YSYEKL. CDR3 length equals 14 residues. Trimming cost V 0 bases and J 3 bases, with 8 bases left between them. This CDR3 reads CASSQERGYTEAFF. CDR3 DNA: TGCGCCAGCAGCCAAGAAAGGGGATACACTGAAGCTTTCTTT.

The CDR3 region is CASSQETRRASTNEKLFF. The CDR3 coding sequence is TGCGCCAGCAGCCAAGAAACAAGGAGGGCATCAACTAATGAAAAACTGTTTTTT. The chain is built from TRBV4-1 and TRBJ1-4; D remains ambiguous. The CDR3 length is 18 residues. With 0 bases removed from V and 0 bases from J, the gap between germline ends came to 14 bases. CDR1 and CDR2 (germline): MGHRA, YSYEKL.

This chain connects TRBV4-1 to TRBJ1-5; D remains ambiguous. Trimming cost V 2 bases and J 7 bases, with 15 bases left between them. Germline V gene data show CDR1 as MGHRA and CDR2 as YSYEKL. The CDR3 contains 15 residues. CDR3 bases: TGCGCCAGCAGCCAAAGGCAAGGGCCCGGGCAGCCCCAGCATTTT. This codes for CASSQRQGPGQPQHF.

CDR3: CASSIRGLSGQPQHF. CDR3 coding DNA: TGTGCCAGCAGTATTAGGGGGCTTAGCGGTCAGCCCCAGCATTTT. This chain links TRBV2 with TRBJ1-5, with 7 positions matching TRBD1. V lost 5 bases, J lost 6 bases, and 10 bases stayed unmatched. In germline, CDR1 is SNHLY, CDR2 FYNNEI. The CDR3 loop spans 15 amino acids. Together with reference TRBV2 and TRBJ1-5, the CDR3 gives the full variable domain: EPEVTQTPSHQVTQMGQEVILRCVPISNHLYFYWYRQILGQKVEFLVSFYNNEISEKSEIFDDQFSVERPDGSNFTLKIRSTKLEDSAMYFCASSIRGLSGQPQHFGDGTRLSIL.

This clone was picked up one time. The rearrangement links TRBV6-6 to TRBJ1-1; D unclear. This CDR3 region has 15 residues. Trimming took 2 bases from V and 2 from J, leaving 12 bases between them. CDR1 and CDR2 (germline): MNHNY, SVGAGI (reference sequence). The CDR3 DNA is TGTGCCAGCAGTTACAGGGATCGAGGAAACACTGAAGCTTTCTTT. Encoded protein: CASSYRDRGNTEAFF.

The chain joins TRBV6-6 to TRBJ2-5, with TRBD2 matching over 10 bases. Germline trimming cut 4 bases from V and 5 bases from J; bases unmatched to any gene: 7. CDR1 is MNHNY, CDR2 SVGAGI, per germline (reference sequence). This CDR3 region has 15 residues. Here the CDR3 DNA reads TGTGCCAGCAGTTGGGGAGCGGGGGGGCCCGAGACCCAGTACTTC. Residues: CASSWGAGGPETQYF.

The CDR3 region has the DNA TGTGCCATCAGTGAGGGCAGCCCGAACACTGAAGCTTTCTTT. Translating it yields CAISEGSPNTEAFF. This chain joins TRBV10-3 and TRBJ1-1, with D unclear. Germline lookup yields CDR1 ENHRY and CDR2 SYGVKD. The CDR3 runs to 14 residues. V was pared by 2 bases and J by 1 base, with 8 bases between.